This T cell receptor (beta chain) was captured in a study of blood T cell repertoires in COVID-19. About the research overall: Whether acute or convalescent, the COVID-19 samples came from the United States, Italy and Spain. In each case, the material was cDNA or gDNA derived from T cells, B-cell-depleted T cells, or PBMCs.

In the original workflow: The authors estimated nucleated cell counts from reference gene primer amplification. Data came from immunoSEQ multiplex PCR; TCRdb stores just in-frame clones and leaves some out. V, J and clone size reflect that table, while D and trimming were determined from the DNA. The sample records 150,000 to 200,000 clones, 78% being singletons. Between the trimmed V and J ends, which lost 3 bases and 4 bases, there was a span of 18 bases. The CDR3 sequence is 16 residues long. CDR1 and CDR2 (germline): LNHDA, SQIVND (reference sequence). The material sequenced was peripheral blood. This clonotype was obtained from an elderly woman with active or convalescent COVID-19. The chain carries TRBV19 and TRBJ1-2, with D possibly matching TRBD1 (5 bases). This CDR3 is CASSIGSVGQGYGYTF. Here the CDR3 DNA reads TGTGCCAGTAGTATCGGTTCGGTAGGGCAGGGCTATGGCTACACCTTC.